This section outlines one T cell receptor beta chain sequence together with its context. What it binds is unknown. The ends were cut back, 3 bases at V and 3 bases at J, with 11 bases in the middle. There are 15 residues in the CDR3. Germline CDR1 MDHEN, CDR2 SYDVKM. These data are taken from a study of vaccination and CD4 T cells after COVID-19. Study-level findings and limits: A nonsignificant rise from around 20 to 38 was seen in the median number of SARS-CoV-2-reactive clonotypes.

TCRdb reanalysed the PCR reads using MiXCR and keeps one entry per CDR3 protein. The top ten hold 0.95% to 1.3% of the sample, which has roughly 19,000 distinct CDR3 sequences, around 64% seen once. Material: CD4+ T cells from blood, obtained after SARS-CoV-2 vaccination. This sequence joins TRBV28 and TRBJ1-4; possibly TRBD1 for D (5 bases). The receptor comes from a human donor who had recovered from COVID-19. DNA for the CDR3: TGTGCCAGCAGTTTGCCCATAGGGGCTAATGAAAAACTGTTTTTT. It specifies CASSLPIGANEKLFF.